Listed below are T cell receptor beta chains from one sample, sequenced in a study of graft-versus-host responses after intestinal transplantation. The data were produced by immunoSEQ multiplex PCR, yet TCRdb's version contains in-frame clones alone and is incomplete. The sample lists around 90,000 clones, roughly 93% occurring once. Their recognized antigens are unknown. The specimen was unstimulated CD4+ T cells sorted from spleen or lymph node cells, collected before transplant. The receptors derive from a human donor who was the organ donor for an intestinal transplant. CDR3s include the opening cysteine and the closing phenylalanine or tryptophan. Each record gives: J gene, D gene, clone size, V gene, CDR3 DNA, CDR3 protein. The D gene is left open where the match is weak. Rows give clone size only sometimes, using once, few, many, or a class for an expanded clone.

TRBJ1-4,TRBD1,-,TRBV5-4,TGTGCCAGCAGCTTGGGACCGGGACAGAGAGGCGGGGAAAAACTGTTTTTT,CASSLGPGQRGGEKLFF
TRBJ1-2,-,-,TRBV2,TGTGCCAGCAGTGAATTAGGGGGTAACTATGGCTACACCTTC,CASSELGGNYGYTF
TRBJ2-7,-,-,TRBV29-1,TGCAGCGTTGGGGGCGGCGTCTACGAGCAGTACTTC,CSVGGGVYEQYF
TRBJ2-7,-,-,TRBV6-6,TGTGCCAGCAACATCGGCGAGCAGTACTTC,CASNIGEQYF
TRBJ2-7,-,-,TRBV7-9,TGTGCCAGCAGCTTGAAATACAACTCCTACGAGCAGTACTTC,CASSLKYNSYEQYF
TRBJ1-1,-,-,TRBV6-5,TGTGCCAGCAGCAGGGAGACAGATGAAGCTTTCTTT,CASSRETDEAFF
TRBJ2-7,-,-,TRBV9,TGTGCCAGCAGCGTAGGTGTCGGGTCCTACGAGCAGTACTTC,CASSVGVGSYEQYF
TRBJ2-5,-,-,TRBV6-5,TGTGCCAGCAGTAAGAACAGGGAGCAGTACTTC,CASSKNREQYF
TRBJ2-7,-,-,TRBV5-4,TGTGCCAGCAGCCTGAACTCCTACGAGCAGTACTTC,CASSLNSYEQYF
TRBJ2-7,TRBD2,-,TRBV7-2,TGTGCCAGCAGCCGAACCGGGACTAGCGGGGGGGTCTCCTACGAGCAGTACTTC,CASSRTGTSGGVSYEQYF
TRBJ2-6,TRBD1,-,TRBV28,TGTGCCAGCAATGGGGGACAGGGAAGCTCTGGGGCCAACGTCCTGACTTTC,CASNGGQGSSGANVLTF
TRBJ2-3,TRBD2,-,TRBV28,TGTGCCAGCAGTGCATTTAGCGGGGGCCCTATCACAGATACGCAGTATTTT,CASSAFSGGPITDTQYF
TRBJ1-5,-,-,TRBV6-1,TGTGCCAGCAGTGAATACGGTGATCAGCCCCAGCATTTT,CASSEYGDQPQHF
TRBJ2-1,TRBD1,once,TRBV9,TGTGCCAGCAGCCCCCGAGGAGCTGGGACAGGGTTGAATGAGCAGTTCTTC,CASSPRGAGTGLNEQFF
TRBJ2-7,-,-,TRBV15,TGTGCCACCAGCAGAGAGCGGACTGACTCCTACGAGCAGTACTTC,CATSRERTDSYEQYF
TRBJ2-5,-,-,TRBV5-1,TGCGCCAGCAGCTTGGGATGGGGTTCAGGAGAGACCCAGTACTTC,CASSLGWGSGETQYF
TRBJ2-2,TRBD2,-,TRBV7-3,TGTGCCAGCAGCTTCGGGACTAGCGAAACCGGGGAGCTGTTTTTT,CASSFGTSETGELFF
TRBJ1-3,-,-,TRBV23-1,TGCGCCAGCAGTCAGGCTTCTCCGTTCTCGCTCTCTGGAAACACCATATATTTT,CASSQASPFSLSGNTIYF
TRBJ2-1,TRBD2,-,TRBV4-3,TGCGCCAGCAGCCAAGCCCCTCCTAGCGGATCCTACAATGAGCAGTTCTTC,CASSQAPPSGSYNEQFF
TRBJ2-1,-,-,TRBV5-4,TGTGCCAGCAGCTTGGAAGGTTCATACAATGAGCAGTTCTTC,CASSLEGSYNEQFF
TRBJ1-1,-,-,TRBV27,TGTGCCAGCAGTAGAGACGGCGCGAACACTGAAGCTTTCTTT,CASSRDGANTEAFF
TRBJ1-4,TRBD1,-,TRBV6-1,TGTGCCAGCAGAAAACCGGGACAGACTGAAAAACTGTTTTTT,CASRKPGQTEKLFF
TRBJ2-3,-,-,TRBV29-1,TGCAGCGTTGCTGGTGCAGGGCCAGATACGCAGTATTTT,CSVAGAGPDTQYF
TRBJ2-2,-,-,TRBV27,TGTGCCAGCAGTTTTGGGGACGGCGGGGAGCTGTTTTTT,CASSFGDGGELFF
TRBJ1-4,-,-,TRBV2,TGTGCCAGCAGCGAACAGGGCTCCTATATGAAGGGACTGTTTTTT,CASSEQGSYMKGLFF
TRBJ2-2,-,-,TRBV4-2,TGTGCCAGCAGCCAAGGCCAGGGGGGGGCCGGGGAGCTGTTTTTT,CASSQGQGGAGELFF
TRBJ1-1,-,-,TRBV7-8,TGTGCCAGCAGCTTAGGGGGCAGATATAACATGAACACTGAAGCTTTCTTT,CASSLGGRYNMNTEAFF
TRBJ1-6,-,-,TRBV5-1,TGCGCCAGCAGCATTGACGGGTATAATTCACCCCTCCACTTT,CASSIDGYNSPLHF
TRBJ1-3,-,-,TRBV9,TGTGCCAGCAGCGTAGCTCCGGACTCTGGAAACACCATATATTTT,CASSVAPDSGNTIYF
TRBJ2-4,TRBD2,once,TRBV7-2,TGTGCCAGCAGCCCCGGGAGCGGGGGGGCGTTAAACATTCAGTACTTC,CASSPGSGGALNIQYF
TRBJ2-7,-,-,TRBV15,TGTGCCACCACCTCCAGTCGAGACTTCACCTACGAGCAGTACTTC,CATTSSRDFTYEQYF
TRBJ1-2,TRBD1,-,TRBV10-3,TGTGCCATCAGTGAAAAGGAGGGGACAGGGGACGGCTACACCTTC,CAISEKEGTGDGYTF
TRBJ2-7,-,-,TRBV7-6,TGTGCCAGCAGCTTAGAGGGGAACTACGAGCAGTACTTC,CASSLEGNYEQYF
TRBJ2-7,TRBD2,-,TRBV11-2,TGTGCCAGCAGCTTGACTAGCGGGGGGGCCTACGAGCAGTACTTC,CASSLTSGGAYEQYF
TRBJ1-2,-,-,TRBV28,TGTGCCAGCAGTTTGCACCAGTTCAACTATGGCTACACCTTC,CASSLHQFNYGYTF
TRBJ2-5,TRBD2,-,TRBV5-5,TGTGCCAGCAGCTTGGGGGGACTAGCGGGGTCAGAGACCCAGTACTTC,CASSLGGLAGSETQYF
TRBJ1-1,-,-,TRBV18,TGTGCCAGCTCACCACCGCAGGGCACCTACGCTTTCTTT,CASSPPQGTYAFF
TRBJ1-2,-,-,TRBV2,TGTGCCAGCAGTGAGACGGGGCCACTCTATGGCTACACCTTC,CASSETGPLYGYTF
TRBJ1-2,-,-,TRBV30,TGTGCCTGGACCCCGACCCACTATGGCTACACCTTC,CAWTPTHYGYTF
TRBJ1-6,TRBD1,-,TRBV28,TGTGCCAGCAGTAGGACAGGGTCTCGTGTGACACCCCTCCACTTT,CASSRTGSRVTPLHF
TRBJ2-5,-,-,TRBV6-5,TGTGCCAGCAGTTACTCAGGGAGGGAGACCCAGTACTTC,CASSYSGRETQYF
TRBJ1-1,-,-,TRBV29-1,TGCAGCGTTGATTCATTGGTCCAGTCCTCCGCGACTATCTTT,CSVDSLVQSSATIF
TRBJ2-2,TRBD1,-,TRBV7-6,TGTGCCAGCAGCTTAGTAGGGGGCGCGACCGGGGAGCTGTTTTTT,CASSLVGGATGELFF
TRBJ2-4,-,once,TRBV25-1,TGTGCCAGCAGTGTGCGGGAAGCCAAAAACATTCAGTACTTC,CASSVREAKNIQYF
TRBJ1-6,-,-,TRBV7-2,TGTGCCAGCAGCTTAGACAGGGACCCCAGCTCCTATAATTCACCCCTCCACTTT,CASSLDRDPSSYNSPLHF
TRBJ1-5,-,-,TRBV28,TGTGCCAGCAGGGGGATGGGTACGGGCAATCAGCCCCAGCATTTT,CASRGMGTGNQPQHF
TRBJ1-1,-,-,TRBV6-5,TGTGCCAGCAGTTACGAGGGGGGAGCTTTCTTT,CASSYEGGAFF
TRBJ2-1,TRBD2,-,TRBV18,TGTGCCAGCTCTGAACTAGCGGGGGTCTACAATGAGCAGTTCTTC,CASSELAGVYNEQFF
TRBJ1-2,-,-,TRBV9,TGTGCCAGCAGCGTAGGTGGTGGTCTAGTTGGAGACTATGGCTACACCTTC,CASSVGGGLVGDYGYTF